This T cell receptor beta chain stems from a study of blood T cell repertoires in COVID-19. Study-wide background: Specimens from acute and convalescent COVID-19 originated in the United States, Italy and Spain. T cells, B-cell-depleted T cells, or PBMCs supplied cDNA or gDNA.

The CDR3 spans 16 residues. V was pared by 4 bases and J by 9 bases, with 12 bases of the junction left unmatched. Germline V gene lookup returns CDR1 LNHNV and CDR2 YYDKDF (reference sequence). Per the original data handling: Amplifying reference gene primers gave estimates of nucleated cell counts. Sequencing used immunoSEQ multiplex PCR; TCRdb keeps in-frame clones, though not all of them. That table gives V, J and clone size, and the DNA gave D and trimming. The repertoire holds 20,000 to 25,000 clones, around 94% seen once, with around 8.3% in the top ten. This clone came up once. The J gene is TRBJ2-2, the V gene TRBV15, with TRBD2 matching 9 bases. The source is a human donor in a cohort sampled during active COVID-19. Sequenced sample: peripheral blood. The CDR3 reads CATSTIAGARERELFF. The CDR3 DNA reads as TGTGCCACCAGCACCATAGCGGGAGCGCGTGAACGGGAGCTGTTTTTT.